This TCR beta chain was observed in a study of identical twins (dated by TCRdb to 2016 to 2018). Context from the whole study: To test whether fetal clonotypes persist, the study used deep sequencing on TCR alpha and beta repertoires from monozygotic twins, unrelated adults of various ages, and cord blood. To rule out contamination, the twin experiments were replicated at different times with different library preparation protocols. General study outcomes and caveats: Zero-insertion analyses could be partly confounded by invariant T cells such as MAIT and iNKT, though diverse VJ usage argued against such confounding for most clonotypes. Abundant cord blood beta clonotypes had fewer insertions, young adult naive repertoires showed a similar but weaker trend, and memory repertoires showed no such trend. Out-of-frame TCR alpha sequences shared between twins showed an excess of low generation-probability sequences compared with coincidental sharing between unrelated individuals. In monozygotic twins, out-of-frame TCR alpha sharing was systematically underestimated by recombination models, although the models agreed with sharing between unrelated individuals. Because the same donors could not be followed over many years, the conclusions relied on cross-sectional statistical analysis. Excess twin sharing in beta out-of-frame sequences was weaker because fewer shared sequences lowered the signal-to-noise ratio.

A word on this clonotype: Its antigen specificity is not known. No per-base quality is available; no much larger clone lies one base away.

Every donor in the study was a healthy Caucasian. The twin cohort comprised three pairs of female monozygotic twins, all aged roughly 18 to 30 years. Peripheral blood mononuclear cells were used as the source from which RNA for TCR libraries was isolated. V has 3 bases trimmed and J has 9 bases trimmed; junction bases matching no gene number 12. The germline V gene (reference sequence) sets CDR1 to WNHNN and CDR2 to SYGVQD. Including the terminal cysteine and phenylalanine, the CDR3 comprises 15 residues. The read is trimmed to its CDR3 DNA, 45 bases read in frame from base 1. Library preparation was by 5' RACE. The run used an Illumina HiSeq 2000. A universal primer binding site was introduced by template switching, and a unique molecular identifier was present in the final cDNA, enabling accurate counting of TCR cDNA molecules. Specific primers in the conserved constant-segment region were used to synthesize first-strand cDNA for TCR alpha and beta chains. To control for contamination, every cDNA library carried two barcodes: a SMART-Mk sample barcode plus Illumina barcodes. TruSeq adapter sequences and Illumina sample barcodes were added in two successive PCR steps. The TCR alpha and beta cDNA libraries were sequenced on the Illumina HiSeq platform using custom primers. The published analysis was carried out like this. MiGEC was used to process raw reads and extract unique molecular identifiers, and MiXCR was used to find CDR3 positions. Recombination models were inferred per individual with the repgenHMM and IGoR tools using an EM algorithm. Shared clonotypes were analyzed with the tcR package in R, and sharing was normalized by the product of cloneset sizes. Out-of-frame nonproductive sequences were analyzed to study raw recombination free of thymic and clonal selection effects. TCRdb redid the processing of the public reads, applying fastp at Q25 and MiXCR, and retained in-frame beta chains. Under each unique CDR3 protein, matching rows form one entry showing the most common genes and DNA. For this entry, the V and J calls and clone size follow TCRdb and not the study's own pipeline. The sample table shows roughly 770,000 distinct CDR3 sequences, and 15% to 20% are seen once. The ten largest clones capture 13% of the sample.

This same sample was also taken into another study, of T cells expressing NK-cell markers. As that second paper reports: In sorted CD3+CD56+NKG2C+, CD3+CD56+NKG2C- and CD3+CD56-NKG2C+ T-cell subsets from several donors, TCR beta-chain repertoires were profiled. Among the eight sequenced donors, only one was HCMV-seronegative, while the other seven were HCMV-seropositive. In several experiments an anti-gammadeltaTCR antibody was added to restrict sorting to alphabetaTCR-expressing T cells. In six donors, the dominant CD3+CD56+NKG2C+ clonotypes were among the top 10 CD8+ clonotypes and accounted for about 1.0-7.5% of CD8+ T cells. Those dominant clonotypes were again the most abundant among CD3+CD56-NKG2C+ cells in a handful of donors, at about 28.3-65%. Whether the expanded NKG2C-expressing T cell clones were specific for HCMV antigens was left unclear. The eight sequenced donors were randomly selected healthy volunteers, three men and five women. HCMV serostatus was determined by detecting HCMV-specific IgG in serum with a commercial ELISA kit. For several donors, bulk peripheral blood T-cell repertoires were additionally sequenced from unsorted PBMC. Reads were demultiplexed and grouped by UMI with MIGEC, and clonotypes were assembled and quantified with MiTCR. To remove erroneous sequences, TCR cDNA sequences were retained only when supported by two or more reads. The tcR package was used for downstream repertoire analysis, and clonotypes were matched between fractions using CDR3 nucleotide sequence together with V segment. VDJmatch was used to annotate antigen specificity against VDJdb, with one amino acid substitution in CDR3 permitted.

Rearrangement joined TRBV10-1 to TRBJ2-3, with 7 junctional bases fitting TRBD2. The TCR sequence derives from a woman aged 18-29 years in good health. The specimen was PBMCs. DNA sequence: TGCGCCAGCAGTGATTCTGGTGGCGGGAGAGACACGCAGTATTTT. Its protein product is CASSDSGGGRDTQYF.